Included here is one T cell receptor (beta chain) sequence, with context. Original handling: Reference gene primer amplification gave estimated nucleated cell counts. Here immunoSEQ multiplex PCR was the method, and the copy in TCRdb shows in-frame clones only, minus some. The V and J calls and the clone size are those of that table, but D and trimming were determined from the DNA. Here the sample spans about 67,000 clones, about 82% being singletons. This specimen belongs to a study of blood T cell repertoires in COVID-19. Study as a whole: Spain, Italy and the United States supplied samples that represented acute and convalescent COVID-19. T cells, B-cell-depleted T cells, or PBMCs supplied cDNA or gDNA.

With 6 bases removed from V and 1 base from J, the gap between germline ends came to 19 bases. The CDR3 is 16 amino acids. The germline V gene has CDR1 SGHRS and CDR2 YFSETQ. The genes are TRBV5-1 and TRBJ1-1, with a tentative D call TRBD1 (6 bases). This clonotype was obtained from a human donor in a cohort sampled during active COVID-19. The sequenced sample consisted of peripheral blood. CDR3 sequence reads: CASTYGPGQGNTEAFF. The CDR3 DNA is TGCGCCAGCACCTATGGACCGGGACAAGGGAACACTGAAGCTTTCTTT.